This T cell receptor beta chain was observed in a study of T cell clusters in autoimmune cytopenias. Study-wide results and caveats: The T cell clusters were defined only in silico, without experimental functional validation.

As for this clonotype: Its antigen is still unknown.

One tube held mixed TRB-A and TRB-B primer pools for touch-down PCR. TCRdb reprocessed the multiplex PCR reads; each CDR3 protein has one entry and no DNA is given. Recorded for this sample: about 8,400 distinct CDR3 sequences. Some 38,000 genome equivalents of blood DNA were amplified for TRB. CDR3 length: 12 residues. Germline CDR1 is MNHNS and CDR2 is SASEGT. The sample consisted of peripheral blood. The source of this sequence is a human donor with an autoimmune cytopenia or autoimmune hepatitis (not recorded which). The rearrangement joins TRBV6-1 to TRBJ1-2. The CDR3 is CASSEEAYGYTF.